The 22 T cell receptor beta chains below were found in one sample sequenced in a study of vaccination effects on CD4 cells after COVID-19. With the ViraFEST assay, the study expanded antigen-specific CD4+ T cells using viral peptide pools, then sequenced them. With about ten days of culture completed, CD4+ T cells were isolated. Having tested negative for nucleocapsid antibodies, the vaccine recipients showed no prior SARS-CoV-2 infection. These receptors' targets are unknown. Data came from immunoSEQ multiplex PCR; TCRdb stores just in-frame clones and leaves some out. The sample holds roughly 60,000 clones; around 70% are singletons and the top ten take 15% to 20%. The sample here was CD4+ T cells from PBMCs cultured with SARS-CoV-2 spike peptides, taken before COVID-19 vaccination. These receptors all stem from a human donor who received a COVID-19 vaccine.

The gene calls are TRBV6-5 and TRBJ1-3; 7 bases agree with TRBD1. The CDR3 totals 13 residues. Germline V gene data show CDR1 as MNHEY and CDR2 as SVGAGI. Losses at the gene ends were 6 bases for V and 4 bases for J; bases not matched to a gene: 3. CDR3 DNA: TGTGCCAGCAGGGGGACAGCGGGAAACACCATATATTTT. Translated: CASRGTAGNTIYF.

The chain has TRBV2 and TRBJ1-2, with unresolved D. The CDR3 is 11 residues long. Germline lookup yields CDR1 SNHLY and CDR2 FYNNEI. V lost 4 bases, J lost 0 bases, and 0 bases lay in between. CDR3 amino acids: CASSANYGYTF. The CDR3 bases are TGTGCCAGCAGTGCTAACTATGGCTACACCTTC. Based on the CDR3 plus reference TRBV2 and TRBJ1-2, the full variable domain is EPEVTQTPSHQVTQMGQEVILRCVPISNHLYFYWYRQILGQKVEFLVSFYNNEISEKSEIFDDQFSVERPDGSNFTLKIRSTKLEDSAMYFCASSANYGYTFGSGTRLTVV.

The rearrangement uses TRBV7-2 and TRBJ2-7, with 13 bases matching TRBD2. V trimming: 5 bases; J trimming: 4 bases; junction bases outside the gene matches: 8. This CDR3 region has 16 residues. Per germline, CDR1 SGHTA and CDR2 FQGNSA. The CDR3 is CASSRTSGGIGYEQYF. The CDR3 DNA reads TGTGCCAGCAGCAGGACTAGCGGGGGAATAGGGTACGAGCAGTACTTC. The whole variable domain, remainder taken from reference TRBV7-2 and TRBJ2-7, is GAGVSQSPSNKVTEKGKDVELRCDPISGHTALYWYRQSLGQGLEFLIYFQGNSAPDKSGLPSDRFSAERTGGSVSTLTIQRTQQEDSAVYLCASSRTSGGIGYEQYFGPGTRLTVT.

The gene calls are TRBV6-2 or TRBV6-3 and TRBJ1-5, with 9 bases lining up with TRBD1. This CDR3 spans 16 amino acids. The germline gives CDR1 MNHEY, CDR2 SVGEGT. V shed 1 base and J 5 bases; nucleotides not matched to a gene: 6. The CDR3 bases are TGTGCCAGCAGTTACTGGGACAGGGTTTTAGATCAGCCCCAGCATTTT. Translating it yields CASSYWDRVLDQPQHF.

This clone was found once. This chain connects TRBV2 to TRBJ2-1, with D unresolved. This CDR3 is 16 amino acids long. Trimming took off 0 bases at V and 4 bases at J, with 13 bases between the two ends. CDR1 is SNHLY and CDR2 is FYNNEI in the germline V gene. This chain's CDR3 is CASSEAGLGSYNEQFF. In DNA, the CDR3 is TGTGCCAGCAGTGAAGCAGGGCTAGGGTCATACAATGAGCAGTTCTTC.

This CDR3 reads CASSIVFRRSGDGEQFF. The CDR3, as DNA: TGTGCCAGTAGTATTGTTTTTCGGCGGTCGGGGGATGGTGAGCAGTTCTTC. The J gene is TRBJ2-1, the V gene TRBV19, with a tentative D call TRBD2 (6 bases). The V end was cut by 3 bases, the J end by 9 bases, with 24 bases between. CDR3 length: 17 residues. Germline V gives CDR1 LNHDA, CDR2 SQIVND (reference sequence). The full variable domain, rest sourced from reference TRBV19 and TRBJ2-1, is DGGITQSPKYLFRKEGQNVTLSCEQNLNHDAMYWYRQDPGQGLRLIYYSQIVNDFQKGDIAEGYSVSREKKESFPLTVTSAQKNPTAFYLCASSIVFRRSGDGEQFFGPGTRLTVL.

The chain carries TRBV7-2 and TRBJ2-4; unclear D gene. Germline loops: CDR1 SGHTA, CDR2 FQGNSA. V lost 2 bases to trimming and J lost 8 bases, with 10 bases between them. This CDR3 region has 13 residues. The DNA for the CDR3 is TGTGCCAGCAGCTTACAGTTTCAGCACATTCAGTACTTC. It yields the protein CASSLQFQHIQYF.

The rearrangement links TRBV5-5 to TRBJ1-3; D is possibly TRBD1 (5 bases). From germline, CDR1 is SGHKS and CDR2 YYEKEE (reference sequence). With 0 bases removed from V and 0 bases from J, the gap between germline ends came to 16 bases. This CDR3 comprises 18 residues. The CDR3 here is CASSLVVGATFSGNTIYF. The DNA of the CDR3 is TGTGCCAGCAGCTTGGTGGTAGGGGCGACCTTCTCTGGAAACACCATATATTTT.

V gene TRBV5-5 combines with J gene TRBJ2-7; a weak D match, TRBD1 (5 bases). The CDR3 is 15 residues long. Germline-derived CDR1 and CDR2 are SGHKS and YYEKEE (reference sequence). V was pared by 4 bases and J by 10 bases, with 24 bases between. CDR3 sequence reads: CASSPQVSPASGQYF. CDR3 sequence (DNA): TGTGCCAGCAGCCCACAGGTTTCCCCTGCTTCGGGTCAGTACTTC.

The V call is TRBV19, the J call TRBJ1-5; no definite D call. Germline CDR1 and CDR2: LNHDA and SQIVND (reference sequence). Trimming took 7 bases from V and 2 from J, leaving 12 bases between them. The CDR3 consists of 14 residues. CDR3 in amino acids: CASNEGGGNQPQHF. CDR3 in DNA: TGTGCCAGTAACGAGGGAGGTGGCAATCAGCCCCAGCATTTT.

The chain carries TRBV7-2 and TRBJ2-7; 7 bases match TRBD2. Trimming at V came to 2 bases and at J to 2 bases, leaving 6 bases not matched to a gene. CDR1 is SGHTA, CDR2 FQGNSA, per germline. The CDR3 extends over 15 amino acids. This CDR3 reads CASSLSLAATYEQYF. CDR3 sequence (DNA): TGTGCCAGCAGCTTAAGTCTAGCGGCAACCTACGAGCAGTACTTC.

J is TRBJ2-1 and V is TRBV3-1 (or the pseudogene TRBV3-2); 9 nucleotides line up with TRBD2. CDR1 is LGHDT and CDR2 is YNNKEL in the germline V gene (reference sequence). V gave up 1 base and J gave up 6 bases; unmatched junction bases: 4. This CDR3 has 15 residues. CDR3 sequence: CASSQAAGGSNEQFF. CDR3 coding DNA: TGTGCCAGCAGCCAAGCGGCGGGGGGGAGCAATGAGCAGTTCTTC.

Written as DNA, the CDR3 is TGTGCCAGCAGCACCTTGGACAGGGACTATGGCTACACCTTC. Translating gives CASSTLDRDYGYTF. The V call is TRBV5-4, the J call TRBJ1-2; 8 nucleotides line up with TRBD1. The CDR3 spans 14 residues. V lost 4 bases to trimming and J lost 3 bases; unmatched junction nucleotides: 5. Germline CDR1 reads SGHNT; CDR2 reads YYREEE (reference sequence).

The V gene is TRBV4-2, the J gene TRBJ2-1, with D possibly matching TRBD2 (5 bases). The germline V gene encodes CDR1 LGHNA and CDR2 YNFKEQ. The ends were cut back, 5 bases at V and 9 bases at J, with 11 bases in the middle. This CDR3 comprises 12 residues. The CDR3 loop is CASSLTGIEQFF. In DNA, the CDR3 is TGTGCCAGCAGCTTAACGGGGATTGAGCAGTTCTTC.

This clone appeared a few times. The chain uses TRBV5-1 and TRBJ2-2; TRBD1 matches 7 bases. Germline CDR1 is SGHRS and CDR2 is YFSETQ. This CDR3 is built from 18 residues. V shed 3 bases and J 0 bases; nucleotides not matched to a gene: 11. The CDR3 sequence: CASSYPGQRDSNTGELFF. The CDR3 nucleotides read TGCGCCAGCAGCTATCCGGGACAGCGAGATTCGAACACCGGGGAGCTGTTTTTT.

There are a few counts of this clone. The genes are TRBV21-1 and TRBJ1-2. TRBV21-1 has pseudogene status. The CDR3 totals 14 residues. CDR3 loop: CATLPPRGSNGYTF. In DNA form, the CDR3 reads TGTGCCACCCTCCCCCCGAGGGGTTCTAATGGCTACACCTTC.

The V call is TRBV3-1 (or the pseudogene TRBV3-2), the J call TRBJ1-2; weak D call: TRBD1 (5 bases). V was cut by 11 bases and J by 8 bases, with 18 bases left in between. CDR1 is LGHDT and CDR2 is YNNKEL in the germline V gene (reference sequence). This CDR3 is built from 12 residues. DNA of the CDR3: TGTGCCGTATACGAACAGGTATTCGGCTACACCTTC. Its protein is CAVYEQVFGYTF.

V gene TRBV13 combines with J gene TRBJ2-7, with TRBD2 identical over 9 bases. The length of the CDR3 is 16 residues. CDR1 is PRHDT and CDR2 is FYEKMQ in the germline V gene (reference sequence). Trimming removed 3 bases from V and 0 bases from J; junction bases left unmatched: 6. The CDR3: CASSLGGGVSSYEQYF. CDR3 coding DNA: TGTGCCAGCAGCTTGGGCGGGGGGGTCAGCTCCTACGAGCAGTACTTC.

By sample fraction, this clone is medium-sized. This rearrangement joins TRBV3-1 (or the pseudogene TRBV3-2) to TRBJ2-6, with TRBD1 matching 10 bases. Germline V gene data show CDR1 as LGHDT and CDR2 as YNNKEL (reference sequence). This CDR3 has 19 amino acids. V dropped 0 bases and J dropped 0; count of bases not matched to a gene: 5. CDR3 amino acids: CASSQDLGTGVSGANVLTF. The CDR3 DNA sequence: TGTGCCAGCAGCCAAGATCTGGGGACAGGGGTCTCTGGGGCCAACGTCCTGACTTTC.

The chain recombines TRBV29-1 with TRBJ2-7; no reliable D call. Per germline, CDR1 SQVTM and CDR2 ANQGSEA. The CDR3 has 13 residues. Trimming pared 6 bases from V and 6 bases from J, leaving 18 bases between. In DNA form, the CDR3 reads TGCAGCGTCCTCGGACCCACCGGCCCCGAGCAGTACTTC. Translating gives CSVLGPTGPEQYF.

J is TRBJ2-1 and V is TRBV6-5; D is uncertain. The V gene lost 0 bases and the J gene lost 5 bases, with 8 bases spanning the gap. The germline gives CDR1 MNHEY, CDR2 SVGAGI. This CDR3 spans 14 amino acids. CDR3 loop: CASSYSDWNNEQFF. The DNA of the CDR3 is TGTGCCAGCAGTTACTCCGACTGGAACAATGAGCAGTTCTTC.

V gene TRBV15 combines with J gene TRBJ1-6, with D possibly being TRBD1 (5 bases). V was shortened by 5 bases and J by 6 bases, with 14 bases between the two germline ends. The germline V gene encodes CDR1 LNHNV and CDR2 YYDKDF (reference sequence). This CDR3 region has 15 residues. The CDR3 coding sequence is TGTGCCACCAGCCGGGGGGGGACTACTAATTCACCCCTCCACTTT. It codes for CATSRGGTTNSPLHF. Full variable domain (outside the CDR3, taken from reference TRBV15 and TRBJ1-6): DAMVIQNPRYQVTQFGKPVTLSCSQTLNHNVMYWYQQKSSQAPKLLFHYYDKDFNNEADTPDNFQSRRPNTSFCFLDIRSPGLGDTAMYLCATSRGGTTNSPLHFGNGTRLTVT.